This T cell receptor (beta chain) appears in the sequencing data of a study of blood T cell repertoires in COVID-19. About the research overall: The samples span acute and convalescent COVID-19 from the United States, Italy and Spain. T cells, B-cell-depleted T cells, or PBMCs provided the cDNA or gDNA that served as material.

In the authors' methods: Estimation of nucleated cell counts relied on the amplification of reference gene primers. Method: immunoSEQ multiplex PCR; TCRdb's copy keeps in-frame clones and lacks some. That table gives V, J and clone size, and the DNA gave D and trimming. Found here are under 150,000 clones, nearly 90% of them singletons; the top ten hold 8.4%. Germline CDR1 SGHVS, CDR2 FNYEAQ. CDR3 size: 15 residues. Trimming at V came to 5 bases and at J to 7 bases, leaving 4 bases not matched to a gene. Note on this clone: This same CDR3 is encoded by further DNA sequences in the sample.

The sequencing sample was made of peripheral blood. The V and J genes are TRBV7-6 and TRBJ2-1; 14 nucleotides line up with TRBD2. The sequence derives from a woman between 65 and 79 years old who had recovered from COVID-19. CDR3 sequence reads: CASSLGLAGGNEQFF. CDR3 sequence (DNA): TGTGCCAGCAGCCTCGGACTAGCGGGAGGTAATGAGCAGTTCTTC.